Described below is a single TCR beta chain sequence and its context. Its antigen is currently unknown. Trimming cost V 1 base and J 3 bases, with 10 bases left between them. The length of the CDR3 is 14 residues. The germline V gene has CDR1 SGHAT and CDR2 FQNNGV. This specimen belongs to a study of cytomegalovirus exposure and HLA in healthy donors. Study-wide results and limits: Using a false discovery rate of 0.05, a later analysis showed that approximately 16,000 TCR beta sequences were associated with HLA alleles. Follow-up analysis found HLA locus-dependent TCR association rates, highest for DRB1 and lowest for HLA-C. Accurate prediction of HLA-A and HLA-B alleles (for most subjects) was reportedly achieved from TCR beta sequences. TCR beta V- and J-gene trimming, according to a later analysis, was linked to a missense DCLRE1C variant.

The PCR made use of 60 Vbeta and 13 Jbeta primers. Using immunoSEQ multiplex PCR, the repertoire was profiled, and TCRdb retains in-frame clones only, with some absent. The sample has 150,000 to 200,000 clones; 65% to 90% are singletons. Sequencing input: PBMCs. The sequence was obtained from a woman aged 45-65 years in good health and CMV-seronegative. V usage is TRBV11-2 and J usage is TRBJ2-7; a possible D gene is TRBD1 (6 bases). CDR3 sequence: CASSLGAGVYEQYF. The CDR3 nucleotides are TGTGCCAGCAGCTTAGGGGCAGGGGTCTACGAGCAGTACTTC.